This T cell receptor (beta chain) comes out of a study of cytomegalovirus exposure and HLA in healthy donors. Study conclusions and caveats: In vitro work confirmed that a few CMV-associated chains recognize CMV antigens. Some segments of the V type, notably TRBV6-2 and TRBV6-3, were excluded as indistinguishable. The likely explanation for a cluster of highly shared sequence variants was sequencing artifact.

Vbeta (60) and Jbeta (13) primers were used in the PCR. Source study methods: In a later analysis, some 80 million unique TCR beta chains included roughly 11 million shared by two or more donors. The assay was immunoSEQ multiplex PCR, and TCRdb's table has in-frame clones only and misses some. V, J and clone size are those of that table, while D and trimming were read from the DNA. The profile covers some 71,000 clones, with roughly 74% appearing a single time and about a fifth taken by the ten largest. This clone was detected only a few times. What it binds is not known. The CDR3 is 14 amino acids. V lost 2 bases and J 4 bases, leaving 11 bases between the germline ends. Looked up from germline, CDR1 is SNHLY and CDR2 is FYNNEI.

Sequencing was performed on PBMCs. The TCR comes from a young woman in good health and CMV-seropositive. The J gene is TRBJ1-1, the V gene TRBV2; D unresolved. The CDR3 DNA sequence: TGTGCCAGCAGTGAAAATTCTTTTAGCACTGAAGCTTTCTTT. Translating it yields CASSENSFSTEAFF.